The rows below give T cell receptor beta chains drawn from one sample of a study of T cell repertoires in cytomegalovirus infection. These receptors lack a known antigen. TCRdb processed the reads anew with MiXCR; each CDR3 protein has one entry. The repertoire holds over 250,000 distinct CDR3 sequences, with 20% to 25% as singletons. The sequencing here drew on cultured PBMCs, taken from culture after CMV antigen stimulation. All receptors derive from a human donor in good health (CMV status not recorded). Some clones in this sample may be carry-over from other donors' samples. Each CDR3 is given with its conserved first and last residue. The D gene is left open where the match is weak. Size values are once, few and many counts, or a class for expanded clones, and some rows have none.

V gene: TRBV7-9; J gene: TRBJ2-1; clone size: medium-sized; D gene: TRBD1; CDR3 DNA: TGTGCCAGCAGCCTCCGACAGGGGGTCGAGCAGTTCTTC; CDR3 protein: CASSLRQGVEQFF
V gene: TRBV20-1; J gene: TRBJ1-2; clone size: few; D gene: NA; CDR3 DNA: TGCAGTGCTAGCGGGAGGGAAGGATACTATGGCTACACCTTC; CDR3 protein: CSASGREGYYGYTF
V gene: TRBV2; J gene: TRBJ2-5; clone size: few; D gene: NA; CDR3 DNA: TGTGCCAGCAGTGGACAGTCGGTAGAGACCCAGTACTTC; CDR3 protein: CASSGQSVETQYF
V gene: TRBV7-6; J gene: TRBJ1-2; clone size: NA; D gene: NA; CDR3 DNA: TGTGCCAGCAGCGCCCGGGGCTCCTATGGCTACACCTTC; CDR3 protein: CASSARGSYGYTF
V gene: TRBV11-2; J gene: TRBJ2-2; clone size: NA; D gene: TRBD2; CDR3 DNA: TGTGCCAGCGTCGGGGCGGGAGCAACCGGGGAGCTGTTTTTT; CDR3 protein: CASVGAGATGELFF
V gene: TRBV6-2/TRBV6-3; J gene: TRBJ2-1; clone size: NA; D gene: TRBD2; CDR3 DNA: TGTGCCAGCAGCCAAGGGGGACTAGCGCGAAGCTCCTACAATGAGCAGTTCTTC; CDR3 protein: CASSQGGLARSSYNEQFF
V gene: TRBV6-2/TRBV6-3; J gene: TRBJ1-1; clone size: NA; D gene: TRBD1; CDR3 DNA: TGTGCCAGCAGTTCCACGGGACAGGGGCGTGTTACTGAAGCTTTCTTT; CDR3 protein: CASSSTGQGRVTEAFF
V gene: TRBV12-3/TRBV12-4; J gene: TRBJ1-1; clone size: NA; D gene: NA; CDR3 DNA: TGTGCCAGCAGCCCTAAGGAGTACACTGAAGCTTTCTTT; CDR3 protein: CASSPKEYTEAFF
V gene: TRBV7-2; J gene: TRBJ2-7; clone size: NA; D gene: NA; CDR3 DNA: TGTGCCAGCAGCTCGCCTGACTCAAACTTCTACGAGCAGTACTTC; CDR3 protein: CASSSPDSNFYEQYF
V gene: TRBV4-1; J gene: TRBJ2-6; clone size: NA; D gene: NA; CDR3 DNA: TGCGCCAGCAGCCTGCCTGGCGTCCTGACTTTC; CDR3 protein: CASSLPGVLTF
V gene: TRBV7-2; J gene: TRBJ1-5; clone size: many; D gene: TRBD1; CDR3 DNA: TGTGCCAGCAGCGTCAGGGGGCAGCAGCCCCAGCATTTT; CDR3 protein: CASSVRGQQPQHF
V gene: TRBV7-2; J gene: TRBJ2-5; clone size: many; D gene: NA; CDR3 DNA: TGTGCCAGCCGATCCCCCAGCGGGCAAGAGACCCAGTACTTC; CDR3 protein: CASRSPSGQETQYF
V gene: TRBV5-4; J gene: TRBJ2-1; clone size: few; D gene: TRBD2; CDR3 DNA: TGTGCCAGCAGCTCTACCCGGACTAGTCTAGATGAGCAGTTCTTC; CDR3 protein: CASSSTRTSLDEQFF
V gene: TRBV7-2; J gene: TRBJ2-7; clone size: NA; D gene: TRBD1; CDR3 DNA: TGTGCCAGCAGCTTGACAGGGGGCGCCTACAATACGCAGTACTTC; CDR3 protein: CASSLTGGAYNTQYF
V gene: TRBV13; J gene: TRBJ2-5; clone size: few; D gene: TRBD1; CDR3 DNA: TGTGCCAGCAGCTTAGCCCCCGGACAGGGAAGTCAAGAGACCCAGTACTTC; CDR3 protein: CASSLAPGQGSQETQYF